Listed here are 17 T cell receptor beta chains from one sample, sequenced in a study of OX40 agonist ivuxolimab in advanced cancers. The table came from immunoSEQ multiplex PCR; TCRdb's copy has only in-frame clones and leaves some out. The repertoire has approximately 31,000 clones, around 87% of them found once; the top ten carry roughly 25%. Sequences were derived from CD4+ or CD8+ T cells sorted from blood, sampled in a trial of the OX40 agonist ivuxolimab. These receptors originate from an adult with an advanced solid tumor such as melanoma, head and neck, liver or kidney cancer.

The DNA of the CDR3 is TGTGCCAGCACCGTCGACACCGGGGAGCTGTTTTTT. It yields the protein CASTVDTGELFF. This rearrangement joins TRBV7-2 to TRBJ2-2, with D unresolved. V was shortened by 7 bases and J by 3 bases, with 6 bases between the two germline ends. Germline CDR1 reads SGHTA; CDR2 reads FQGNSA. This CDR3 spans 12 amino acids.

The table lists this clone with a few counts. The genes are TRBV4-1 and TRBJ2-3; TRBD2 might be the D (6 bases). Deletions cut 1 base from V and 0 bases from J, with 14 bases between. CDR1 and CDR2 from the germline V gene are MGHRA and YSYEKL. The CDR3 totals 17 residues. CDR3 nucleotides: TGCGCCAGCAGCCAAGGGTCCGCGGGAAGGAGCACAGATACGCAGTATTTT. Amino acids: CASSQGSAGRSTDTQYF.

The CDR3 DNA sequence: TGTGCCAGTAGTACTAGCGCCAGGAGGTACGAGCAGTACTTC. Protein sequence: CASSTSARRYEQYF. The chain joins TRBV19 to TRBJ2-7, with D possibly matching TRBD2 (6 bases). This CDR3 region has 14 residues. Per the germline V gene, CDR1 is LNHDA and CDR2 is SQIVND (reference sequence). Trimming took off 4 bases at V and 4 bases at J, with 14 bases between the two ends.

The CDR3 protein is CASSYRLLLSDTQYF. The CDR3 DNA reads TGTGCCAGCAGCTACCGGCTTCTGCTATCAGATACGCAGTATTTT. The chain is built from TRBV7-9 and TRBJ2-3; D is uncertain. The CDR3 loop spans 15 amino acids. Trimming shortened V by 4 bases and J by 4 bases, and 15 bases separated the two germline ends. CDR1 is SEHNR, CDR2 FQNEAQ, per germline (reference sequence).

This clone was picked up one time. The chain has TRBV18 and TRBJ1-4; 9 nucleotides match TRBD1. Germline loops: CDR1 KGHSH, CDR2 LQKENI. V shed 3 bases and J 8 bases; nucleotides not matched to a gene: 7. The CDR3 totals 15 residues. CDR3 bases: TGTGCCAGCTCACCCCTGGGACAGGGCGGAGAAAAACTGTTTTTT. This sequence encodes CASSPLGQGGEKLFF. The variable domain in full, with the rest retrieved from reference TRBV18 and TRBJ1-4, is NAGVMQNPRHLVRRRGQEARLRCSPMKGHSHVYWYRQLPEEGLKFMVYLQKENIIDESGMPKERFSAEFPKEGPSILRIQQVVRGDSAAYFCASSPLGQGGEKLFFGSGTQLSVL.

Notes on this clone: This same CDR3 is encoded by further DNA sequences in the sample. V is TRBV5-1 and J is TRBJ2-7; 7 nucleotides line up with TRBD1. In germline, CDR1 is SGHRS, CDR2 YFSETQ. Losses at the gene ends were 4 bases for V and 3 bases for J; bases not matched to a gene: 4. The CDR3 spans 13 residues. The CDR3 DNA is TGCGCCAGCAGCCAGGGACAGAGCTACGAGCAGTACTTC. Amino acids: CASSQGQSYEQYF.

CDR3 loop: CASTTSAQNTEAFF. In DNA form, the CDR3 reads TGTGCCAGCACCACCTCGGCCCAGAACACTGAAGCTTTCTTT. J is TRBJ1-1 and V is TRBV28, with D uncertain. Germline V gives CDR1 MDHEN, CDR2 SYDVKM. This CDR3 has 14 amino acids. The germline V and J ends were trimmed by 7 bases and 1 base, with 13 bases remaining between them.

The CDR3 here is CASSLGGTSYNEQFF. The DNA of the CDR3 is TGTGCCAGCAGCTTAGGGGGGACCTCCTACAATGAGCAGTTCTTC. The chain has TRBV11-3 and TRBJ2-1; D possibly matches TRBD1 or TRBD2 (5 bases each). Trimming stripped 1 base from V and 0 bases from J, with 7 bases between. This CDR3 region has 15 residues. The V gene's germline CDR1 is SGHNT and CDR2 YENEEA. Combining the CDR3 with reference TRBV11-3 and TRBJ2-1 gives the whole variable domain EAGVVQSPRYKIIEKKQPVAFWCNPISGHNTLYWYLQNLGQGPELLIRYENEEAVDDSQLPKDRFSAERLKGVDSTLKIQPAELGDSAVYLCASSLGGTSYNEQFFGPGTRLTVL.

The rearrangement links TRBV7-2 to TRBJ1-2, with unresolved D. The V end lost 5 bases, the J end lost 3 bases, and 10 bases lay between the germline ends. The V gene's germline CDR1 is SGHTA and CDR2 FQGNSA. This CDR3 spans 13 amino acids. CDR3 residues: CASSPGNYYGYTF. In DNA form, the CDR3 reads TGTGCCAGCAGCCCGGGGAACTACTATGGCTACACCTTC.

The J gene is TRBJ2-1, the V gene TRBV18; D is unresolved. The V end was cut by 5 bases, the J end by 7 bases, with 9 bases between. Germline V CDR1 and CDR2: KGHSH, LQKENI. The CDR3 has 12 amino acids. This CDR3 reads CASSSNVNEQFF. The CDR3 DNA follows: TGTGCCAGCTCAAGTAATGTGAATGAGCAGTTCTTC.

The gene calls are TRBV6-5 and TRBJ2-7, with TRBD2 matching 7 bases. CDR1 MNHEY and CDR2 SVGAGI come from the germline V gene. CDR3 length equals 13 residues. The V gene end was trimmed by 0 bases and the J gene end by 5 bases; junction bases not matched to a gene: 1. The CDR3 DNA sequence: TGTGCCAGCAGTTACTCGACTAGCAACGAGCAGTACTTC. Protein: CASSYSTSNEQYF.

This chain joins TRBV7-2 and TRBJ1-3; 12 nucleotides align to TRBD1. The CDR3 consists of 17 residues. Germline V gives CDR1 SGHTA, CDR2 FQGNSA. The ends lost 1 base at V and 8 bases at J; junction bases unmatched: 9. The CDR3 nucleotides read TGTGCCAGCAGCTTAGTTGGGACAGGGGGCATGTTGGACACCATATATTTT. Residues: CASSLVGTGGMLDTIYF.

The DNA for the CDR3 is TGTGCCAGTAGTATCTACAATGAGCAGTTCTTC. The encoded protein is CASSIYNEQFF. The genes are TRBV19 and TRBJ2-1, with D unresolved. Trimming took off 3 bases at V and 3 bases at J, with 0 bases between the two ends. Germline V lookup: CDR1 LNHDA, CDR2 SQIVND (reference sequence). The CDR3 length is 11 residues.

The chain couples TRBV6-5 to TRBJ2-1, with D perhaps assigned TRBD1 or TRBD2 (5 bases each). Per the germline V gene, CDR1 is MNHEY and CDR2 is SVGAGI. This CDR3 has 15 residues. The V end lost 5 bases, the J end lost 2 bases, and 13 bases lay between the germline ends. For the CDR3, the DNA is TGTGCCAGCAGTCCTGAGGGGCTAGCCTACAATGAGCAGTTCTTC. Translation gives CASSPEGLAYNEQFF.

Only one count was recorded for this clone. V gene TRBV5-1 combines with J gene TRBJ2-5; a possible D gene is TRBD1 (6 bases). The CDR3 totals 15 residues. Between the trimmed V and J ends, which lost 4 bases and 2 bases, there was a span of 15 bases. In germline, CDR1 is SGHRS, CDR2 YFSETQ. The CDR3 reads CASSTVRGSQETQYF. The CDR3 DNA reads TGCGCCAGCAGCACCGTGAGGGGGTCACAAGAGACCCAGTACTTC.

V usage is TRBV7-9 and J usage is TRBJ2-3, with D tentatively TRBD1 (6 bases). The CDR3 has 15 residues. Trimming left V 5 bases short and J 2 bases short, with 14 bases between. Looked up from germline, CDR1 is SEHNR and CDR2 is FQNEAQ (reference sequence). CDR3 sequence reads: CASSDPGHDTDTQYF. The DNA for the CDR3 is TGTGCCAGCAGCGATCCGGGACACGACACAGATACGCAGTATTTT.

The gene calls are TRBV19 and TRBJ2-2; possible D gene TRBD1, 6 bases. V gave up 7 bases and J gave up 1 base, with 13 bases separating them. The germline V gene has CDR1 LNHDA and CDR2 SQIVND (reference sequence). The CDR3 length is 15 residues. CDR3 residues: CASTLRQENTGELFF. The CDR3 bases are TGTGCCAGTACTTTAAGACAGGAGAACACCGGGGAGCTGTTTTTT.